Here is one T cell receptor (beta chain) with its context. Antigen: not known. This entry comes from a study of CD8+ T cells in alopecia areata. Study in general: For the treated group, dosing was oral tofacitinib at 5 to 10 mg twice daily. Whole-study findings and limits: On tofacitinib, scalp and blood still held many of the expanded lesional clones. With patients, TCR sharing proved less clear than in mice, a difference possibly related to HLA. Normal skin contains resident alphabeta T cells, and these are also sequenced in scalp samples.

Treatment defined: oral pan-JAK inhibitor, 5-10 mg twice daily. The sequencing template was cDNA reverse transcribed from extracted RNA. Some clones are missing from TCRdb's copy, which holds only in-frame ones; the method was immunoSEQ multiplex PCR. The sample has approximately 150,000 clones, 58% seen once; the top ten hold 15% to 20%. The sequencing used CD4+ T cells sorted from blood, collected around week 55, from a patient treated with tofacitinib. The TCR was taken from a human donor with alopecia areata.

The CDR3: CASSQPPGQGKAFF. CDR3 nucleotide sequence: TGTGCCAGCAGCCAACCGCCGGGACAGGGAAAAGCTTTCTTT. The rearrangement links TRBV7-8 to TRBJ1-1, with 9 bases aligning to TRBD1. The CDR3 runs 14 residues. CDR1 is SGHVS and CDR2 is FQNEAQ in the germline V gene. J gave up 9 bases and V 5 bases, and 10 bases lay outside the gene matches.